A single T cell receptor beta chain is shown here with its context. Per the authors' pipeline: Counts of nucleated cells, estimated from reference gene primer amplification, were obtained. Produced via immunoSEQ multiplex PCR; TCRdb's table is partial and in-frame only. V and J calls and clone size are given by that table; D and trimming were obtained from the DNA. The repertoire holds roughly 330,000 clones, with about nine tenths as singletons. The sample comes from a study of blood T cell repertoires in COVID-19. Turning to the study itself: Sites in the United States, Italy and Spain provided acute and convalescent COVID-19 samples. In each case, the material was cDNA or gDNA derived from T cells, B-cell-depleted T cells, or PBMCs.

During active infection, Seattle patients enrolled and were then monitored through disease. Germline loops: CDR1 LNHDA, CDR2 SQIVND (reference sequence). Trimming pared 7 bases from V and 2 bases from J, leaving 9 bases between. This CDR3 region has 14 residues. This sequence was found in a man under 40 with COVID-19, enrolled during active disease. Sequenced input: peripheral blood. The chain recombines TRBV19 with TRBJ1-6; D not certain. The CDR3 is CASNHMTYNSPLHF. The CDR3 DNA is TGTGCCAGTAACCACATGACCTATAATTCACCCCTCCACTTT.